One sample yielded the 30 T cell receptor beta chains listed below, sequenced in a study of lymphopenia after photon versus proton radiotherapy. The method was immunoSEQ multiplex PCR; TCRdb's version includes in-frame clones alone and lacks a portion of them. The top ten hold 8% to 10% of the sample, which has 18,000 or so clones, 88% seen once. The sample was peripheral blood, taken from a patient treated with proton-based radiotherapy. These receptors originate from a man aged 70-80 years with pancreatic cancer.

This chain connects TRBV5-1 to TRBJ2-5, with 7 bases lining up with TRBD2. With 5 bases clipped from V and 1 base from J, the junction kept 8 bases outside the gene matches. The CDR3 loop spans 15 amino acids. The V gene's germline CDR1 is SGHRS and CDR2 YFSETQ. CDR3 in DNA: TGCGCCAGCAGACCTCTCAGCGGGACCCAAGAGACCCAGTACTTC. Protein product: CASRPLSGTQETQYF.

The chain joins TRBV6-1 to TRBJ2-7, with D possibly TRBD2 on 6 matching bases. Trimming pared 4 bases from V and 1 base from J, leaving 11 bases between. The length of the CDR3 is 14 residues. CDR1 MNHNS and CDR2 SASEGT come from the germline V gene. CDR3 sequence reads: CASSAGLLSYEQYF. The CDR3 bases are TGTGCCAGCAGTGCGGGACTTCTTTCCTACGAGCAGTACTTC.

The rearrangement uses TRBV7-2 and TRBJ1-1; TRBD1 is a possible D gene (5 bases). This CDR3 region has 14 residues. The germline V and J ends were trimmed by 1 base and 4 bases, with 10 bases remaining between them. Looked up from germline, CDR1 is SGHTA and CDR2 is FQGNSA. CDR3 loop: CASSLDGGSTEAFF. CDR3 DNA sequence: TGTGCCAGCAGCTTAGACGGGGGTAGCACTGAAGCTTTCTTT. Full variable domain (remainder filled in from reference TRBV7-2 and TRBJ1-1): GAGVSQSPSNKVTEKGKDVELRCDPISGHTALYWYRQSLGQGLEFLIYFQGNSAPDKSGLPSDRFSAERTGGSVSTLTIQRTQQEDSAVYLCASSLDGGSTEAFFGQGTRLTVV.

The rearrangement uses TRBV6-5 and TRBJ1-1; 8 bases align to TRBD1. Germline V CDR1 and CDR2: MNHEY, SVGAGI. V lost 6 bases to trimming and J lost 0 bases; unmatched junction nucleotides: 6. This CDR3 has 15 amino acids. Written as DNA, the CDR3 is TGTGCCAGCAGCAGGGGGCGTCGGATGAACACTGAAGCTTTCTTT. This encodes CASSRGRRMNTEAFF.

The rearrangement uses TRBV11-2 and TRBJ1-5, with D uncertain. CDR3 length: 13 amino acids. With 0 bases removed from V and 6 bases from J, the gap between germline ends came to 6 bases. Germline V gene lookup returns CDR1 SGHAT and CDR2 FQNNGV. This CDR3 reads CASSLDQIQPQHF. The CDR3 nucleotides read TGTGCCAGCAGCTTAGACCAAATTCAGCCCCAGCATTTT.

The CDR3 sequence: CASRSGTVSYEQYF. The CDR3 DNA sequence: TGTGCCAGCAGGTCCGGGACAGTCTCCTACGAGCAGTACTTC. The rearrangement uses TRBV5-4 and TRBJ2-7, with 7 positions matching TRBD1. V shed 5 bases and J 0 bases; nucleotides not matched to a gene: 5. Germline V CDR1 and CDR2: SGHNT, YYREEE (reference sequence). CDR3 length: 14 residues. The full variable domain, with the rest looked up from reference TRBV5-4 and TRBJ2-7, is ETGVTQSPTHLIKTRGQQVTLRCSSQSGHNTVSWYQQALGQGPQFIFQYYREEENGRGNFPPRFSGLQFPNYSSELNVNALELDDSALYLCASRSGTVSYEQYFGPGTRLTVT.

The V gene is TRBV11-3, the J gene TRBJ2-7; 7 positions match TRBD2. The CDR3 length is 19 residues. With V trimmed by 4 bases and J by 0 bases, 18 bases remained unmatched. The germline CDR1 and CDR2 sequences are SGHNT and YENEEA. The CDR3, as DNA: TGTGCCAGCAGCTACAAGGCGGGAAGAGTAGCGGGCCCCTCCTACGAGCAGTACTTC. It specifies CASSYKAGRVAGPSYEQYF.

The CDR3 region is CASSPDRGSYEQYF. In DNA, the CDR3 is TGTGCCAGCAGCCCGGACAGGGGAAGTTACGAGCAGTACTTC. The chain combines TRBV11-2 with TRBJ2-7; 9 bases match TRBD1. V lost 5 bases to trimming and J lost 4 bases; unmatched junction nucleotides: 6. CDR3 length equals 14 residues. Germline assignment: CDR1 SGHAT and CDR2 FQNNGV.

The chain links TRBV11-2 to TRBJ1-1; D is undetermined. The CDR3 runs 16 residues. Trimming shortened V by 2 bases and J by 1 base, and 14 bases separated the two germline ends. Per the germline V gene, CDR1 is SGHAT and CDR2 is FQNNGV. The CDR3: CASSLYRDVRNTEAFF. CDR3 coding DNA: TGTGCCAGCAGCTTATATAGGGATGTTCGGAACACTGAAGCTTTCTTT. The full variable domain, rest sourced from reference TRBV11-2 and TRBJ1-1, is EAGVAQSPRYKIIEKRQSVAFWCNPISGHATLYWYQQILGQGPKLLIQFQNNGVVDDSQLPKDRFSAERLKGVDSTLKIQPAKLEDSAVYLCASSLYRDVRNTEAFFGQGTRLTVV.

The CDR3 DNA sequence: TGTGCCAGCAGTTTCCGGCAGGGCAGAGGGGTGAACACTGAAGCTTTCTTT. It yields the protein CASSFRQGRGVNTEAFF. The chain uses TRBV27 and TRBJ1-1; a possible D gene is TRBD1 (5 bases). Trimming removed 3 bases from V and 0 bases from J, with 17 bases in between. This CDR3 has 17 amino acids. Germline V gene sequence: CDR1 MNHEY, CDR2 SMNVEV (reference sequence).

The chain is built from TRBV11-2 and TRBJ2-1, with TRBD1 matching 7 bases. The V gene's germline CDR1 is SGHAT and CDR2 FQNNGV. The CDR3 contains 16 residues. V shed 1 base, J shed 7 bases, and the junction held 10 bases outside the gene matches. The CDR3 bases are TGTGCCAGCAGCTTAGTCCCGCAGGGGGTCGGGAATGAGCAGTTCTTC. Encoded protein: CASSLVPQGVGNEQFF.

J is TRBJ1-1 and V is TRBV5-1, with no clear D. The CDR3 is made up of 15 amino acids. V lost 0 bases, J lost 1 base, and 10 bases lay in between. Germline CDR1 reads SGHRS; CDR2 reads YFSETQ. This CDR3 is CASSLDGSWNTEAFF. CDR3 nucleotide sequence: TGCGCCAGCAGCTTGGACGGCAGTTGGAACACTGAAGCTTTCTTT.

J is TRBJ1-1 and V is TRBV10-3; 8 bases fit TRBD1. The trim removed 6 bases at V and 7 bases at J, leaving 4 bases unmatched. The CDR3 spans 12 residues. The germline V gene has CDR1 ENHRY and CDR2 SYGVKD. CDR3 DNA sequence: TGTGCCATCAGGGGGACAGGAGTTGAAGCTTTCTTT. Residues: CAIRGTGVEAFF.

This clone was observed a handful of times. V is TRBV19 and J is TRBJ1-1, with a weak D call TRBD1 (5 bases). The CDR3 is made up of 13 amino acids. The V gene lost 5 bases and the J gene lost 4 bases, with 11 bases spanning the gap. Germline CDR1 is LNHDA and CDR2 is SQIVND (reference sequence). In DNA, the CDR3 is TGTGCCAGTAGTGAGGGGATCGGCACTGAAGCTTTCTTT. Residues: CASSEGIGTEAFF.

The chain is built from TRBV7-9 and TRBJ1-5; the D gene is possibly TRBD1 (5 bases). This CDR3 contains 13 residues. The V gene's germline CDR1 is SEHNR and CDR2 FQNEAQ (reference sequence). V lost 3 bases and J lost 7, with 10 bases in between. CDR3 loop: CASSFQGEQPQHF. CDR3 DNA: TGTGCCAGCAGCTTTCAGGGAGAACAGCCCCAGCATTTT.

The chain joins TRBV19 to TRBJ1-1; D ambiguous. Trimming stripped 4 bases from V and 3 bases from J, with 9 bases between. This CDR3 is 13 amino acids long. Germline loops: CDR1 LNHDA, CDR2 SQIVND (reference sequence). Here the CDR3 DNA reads TGTGCCAGTAGTAATGGGCCGGACACTGAAGCTTTCTTT. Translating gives CASSNGPDTEAFF.

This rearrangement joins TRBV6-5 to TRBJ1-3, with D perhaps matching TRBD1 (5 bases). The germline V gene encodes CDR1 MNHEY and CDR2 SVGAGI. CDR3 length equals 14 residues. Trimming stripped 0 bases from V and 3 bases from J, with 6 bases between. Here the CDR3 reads CASSYSGVGNTIYF. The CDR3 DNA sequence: TGTGCCAGCAGTTACTCGGGGGTTGGAAACACCATATATTTT.

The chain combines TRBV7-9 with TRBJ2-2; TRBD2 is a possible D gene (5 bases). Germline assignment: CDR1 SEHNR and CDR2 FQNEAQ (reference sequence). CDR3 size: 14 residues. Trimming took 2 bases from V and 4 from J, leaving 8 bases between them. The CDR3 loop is CASSLRGITGELFF. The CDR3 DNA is TGTGCCAGCAGCTTACGAGGGATCACCGGGGAGCTGTTTTTT.

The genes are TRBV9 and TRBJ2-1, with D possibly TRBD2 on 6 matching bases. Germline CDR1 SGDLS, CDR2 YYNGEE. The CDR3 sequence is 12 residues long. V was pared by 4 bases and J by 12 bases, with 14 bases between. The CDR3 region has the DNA TGTGCCAGCAGCACTCCACTCGGGGGGCAGTTCTTC. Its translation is CASSTPLGGQFF.

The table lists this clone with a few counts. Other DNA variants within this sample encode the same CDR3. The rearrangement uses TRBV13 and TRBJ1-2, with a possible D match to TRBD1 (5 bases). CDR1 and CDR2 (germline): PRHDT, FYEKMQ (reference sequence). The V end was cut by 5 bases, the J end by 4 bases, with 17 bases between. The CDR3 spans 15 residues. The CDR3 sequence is CASSGRPRAIYGYTF. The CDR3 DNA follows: TGTGCCAGCAGCGGTCGGCCCAGGGCAATCTATGGCTACACCTTC.

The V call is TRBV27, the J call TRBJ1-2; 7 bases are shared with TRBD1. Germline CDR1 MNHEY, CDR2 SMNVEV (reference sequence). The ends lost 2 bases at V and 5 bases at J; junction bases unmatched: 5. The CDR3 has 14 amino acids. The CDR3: CASSLAGTEYGYTF. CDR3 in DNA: TGTGCCAGCAGTTTAGCGGGGACAGAGTATGGCTACACCTTC.

CDR3 protein: CASSPLAGGYNEQFF. The CDR3 DNA is TGTGCCAGCAGCCCGCTAGCGGGAGGCTACAATGAGCAGTTCTTC. The genes are TRBV7-3 and TRBJ2-1; 11 nucleotides align to TRBD2. The J segment lost 3 bases and the V segment lost 5 bases, leaving 3 bases of the junction unmatched. The CDR3 consists of 15 residues. The germline V gene encodes CDR1 SGHTA and CDR2 FQGTGA.

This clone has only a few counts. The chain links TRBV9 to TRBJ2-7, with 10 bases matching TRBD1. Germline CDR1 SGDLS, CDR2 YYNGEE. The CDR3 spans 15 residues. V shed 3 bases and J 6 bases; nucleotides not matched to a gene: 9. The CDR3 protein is CASSATGTGVSEQYF. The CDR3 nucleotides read TGTGCCAGCAGCGCTACCGGGACAGGGGTCTCCGAGCAGTACTTC.

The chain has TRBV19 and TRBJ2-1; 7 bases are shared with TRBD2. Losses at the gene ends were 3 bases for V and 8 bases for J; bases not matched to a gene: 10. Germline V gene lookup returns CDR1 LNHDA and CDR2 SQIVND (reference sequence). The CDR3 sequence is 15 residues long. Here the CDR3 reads CASSIGVAGGDEQFF. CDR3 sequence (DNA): TGTGCCAGTAGTATCGGGGTAGCGGGTGGTGATGAGCAGTTCTTC. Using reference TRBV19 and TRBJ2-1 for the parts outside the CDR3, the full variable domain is DGGITQSPKYLFRKEGQNVTLSCEQNLNHDAMYWYRQDPGQGLRLIYYSQIVNDFQKGDIAEGYSVSREKKESFPLTVTSAQKNPTAFYLCASSIGVAGGDEQFFGPGTRLTVL.

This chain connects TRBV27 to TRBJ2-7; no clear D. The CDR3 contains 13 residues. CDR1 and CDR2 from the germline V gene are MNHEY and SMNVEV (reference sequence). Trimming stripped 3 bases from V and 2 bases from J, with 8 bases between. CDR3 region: CASSFVGPYEQYF. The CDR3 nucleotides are TGTGCCAGCAGTTTCGTCGGGCCCTACGAGCAGTACTTC.

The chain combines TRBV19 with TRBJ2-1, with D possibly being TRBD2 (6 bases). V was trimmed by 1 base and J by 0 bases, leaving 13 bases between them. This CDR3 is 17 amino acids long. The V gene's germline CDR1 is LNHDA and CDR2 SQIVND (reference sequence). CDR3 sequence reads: CASSIGRLASSYNEQFF. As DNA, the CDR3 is TGTGCCAGTAGTATAGGTAGGCTAGCGAGCTCCTACAATGAGCAGTTCTTC. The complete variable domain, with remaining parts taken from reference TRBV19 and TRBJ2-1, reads DGGITQSPKYLFRKEGQNVTLSCEQNLNHDAMYWYRQDPGQGLRLIYYSQIVNDFQKGDIAEGYSVSREKKESFPLTVTSAQKNPTAFYLCASSIGRLASSYNEQFFGPGTRLTVL.

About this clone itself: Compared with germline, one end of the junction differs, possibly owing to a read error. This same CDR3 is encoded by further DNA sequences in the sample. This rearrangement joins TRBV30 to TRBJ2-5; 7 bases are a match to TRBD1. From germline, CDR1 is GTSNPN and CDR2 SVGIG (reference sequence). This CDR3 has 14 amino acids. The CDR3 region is CAWSKNRGGETQYF. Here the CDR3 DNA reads TGCGCCTGGAGTAAAAACAGGGGTGGAGAGACCCAGTACTTC. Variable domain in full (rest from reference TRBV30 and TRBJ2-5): SQTIHQWPATLVQPVGSPLSLECTVEGTSNPNLYWYRQAAGRGLQLLFYSVGIGQISSEVPQNLSASRPQDRQFILSSKKLLLSDSGFYLCAWSKNRGGETQYFGPGTRLLVL.

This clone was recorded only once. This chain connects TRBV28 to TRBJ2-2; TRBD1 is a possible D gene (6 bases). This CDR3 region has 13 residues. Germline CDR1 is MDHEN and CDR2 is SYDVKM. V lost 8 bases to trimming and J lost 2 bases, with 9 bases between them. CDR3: CASRDTNTGELFF. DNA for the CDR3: TGTGCCAGCCGGGACACTAACACCGGGGAGCTGTTTTTT.

The CDR3 sequence: CASSLGPTGRYSPLHF. CDR3 in DNA: TGTGCCAGCAGCTTAGGGCCGACAGGAAGATATTCACCCCTCCACTTT. The J gene is TRBJ1-6, the V gene TRBV7-9; possibly TRBD1 for D (6 bases). Deletions cut 1 base from V and 8 bases from J, with 15 bases between. The CDR3 runs to 16 residues. Looked up from germline, CDR1 is SEHNR and CDR2 is FQNEAQ (reference sequence).

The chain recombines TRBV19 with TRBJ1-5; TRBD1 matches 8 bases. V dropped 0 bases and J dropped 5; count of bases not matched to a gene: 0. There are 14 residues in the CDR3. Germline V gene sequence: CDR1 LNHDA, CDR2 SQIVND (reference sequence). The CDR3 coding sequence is TGTGCCAGTAGTATAGACAGGGGGCATCAGCCCCAGCATTTT. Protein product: CASSIDRGHQPQHF.